Listed here are 15 T cell receptor beta chains from one sample, sequenced in a study of T-cell memory formation after mild COVID-19. From the 5' RACE reads, TCRdb called clonotypes with MiXCR, one entry per CDR3 protein. Here the sample spans 540,000 or so distinct CDR3 sequences, 20% being singletons. The sample comprised PBMCs or a T cell subset sorted from them (not recorded which). The receptor source for this set is an adult woman who had mild COVID-19 (a few samples of this study predate the infection). Cell type and time point are not known.

This clonotype was found a few times. The chain uses TRBV5-1 and TRBJ2-7, with 7 bases fitting TRBD1. V lost 3 bases to trimming and J lost 3 bases; unmatched junction nucleotides: 3. CDR1 SGHRS and CDR2 YFSETQ come from the germline V gene. This CDR3 has 13 amino acids. The CDR3 region is CASSSWDSYEQYF. The CDR3 region has the DNA TGCGCCAGCAGCTCGTGGGACAGCTACGAGCAGTACTTC.

There are a few counts of this clonotype. The chain employs TRBV4-1 and TRBJ2-1; 9 bases map to TRBD1. After removal of 4 bases from V and 8 bases from J, the junction contained 6 bases not matched to a gene. The CDR3 length is 14 residues. Germline CDR1 reads MGHRA; CDR2 reads YSYEKL. In nucleotides, the CDR3 is TGCGCCAGCAGCCCAGCCGGGACAGGGTATGAGCAGTTCTTC. Its translation is CASSPAGTGYEQFF.

This clonotype was counted between two and nine times. V gene TRBV11-3 combines with J gene TRBJ2-1; 8 bases are shared with TRBD1. Germline V gene lookup returns CDR1 SGHNT and CDR2 YENEEA. The V gene end was trimmed by 5 bases and the J gene end by 2 bases; junction bases not matched to a gene: 5. CDR3 length: 15 residues. The CDR3 coding sequence is TGTGCCAGCAGCATTCCGGGACAGGCCTACAATGAGCAGTTCTTC. As protein: CASSIPGQAYNEQFF.

This clonotype was counted only a few times. The genes are TRBV4-3 and TRBJ2-3; 7 bases align to TRBD2. The junction had 13 bases not matched to a gene; V was cut back by 0 bases and J by 7 bases. Germline values: CDR1 LGHNA, CDR2 YSLEER. CDR3 length equals 17 residues. CDR3 protein: CASSQDRLAGVENTQYF. CDR3 bases: TGCGCCAGCAGCCAAGATCGTTTGGCGGGAGTGGAAAATACGCAGTATTTT.

This clonotype came up many times. The chain links TRBV18 to TRBJ2-3; D uncertain. V lost 4 bases and J 6 bases, leaving 8 bases between the germline ends. The CDR3 contains 12 residues. The V gene's germline CDR1 is KGHSH and CDR2 LQKENI. The CDR3 loop is CASSQARDTQYF. The CDR3 coding sequence is TGTGCCAGCTCACAGGCTCGCGATACGCAGTATTTT.

The J gene is TRBJ2-7, the V gene TRBV9; D not certain. The CDR3 has 14 amino acids. Germline CDR1 reads SGDLS; CDR2 reads YYNGEE. Deletions cut 5 bases from V and 0 bases from J, with 12 bases between. CDR3 in amino acids: CASRASATSYEQYF. The CDR3 DNA sequence: TGTGCCAGCAGAGCTTCGGCCACCTCCTACGAGCAGTACTTC.

This clonotype has more than one count but fewer than ten. This chain connects TRBV4-3 to TRBJ2-1; D not certain. There are 17 residues in the CDR3. Per germline, CDR1 LGHNA and CDR2 YSLEER. V was pared by 2 bases and J by 1 base, with 15 bases between. CDR3 in amino acids: CASSQSLPGRSYNEQFF. The CDR3, as DNA: TGCGCCAGCAGCCAATCCCTTCCCGGCAGGTCCTACAATGAGCAGTTCTTC.

This clonotype was recorded a few times. CDR3 DNA: TGTGCCAGCAGTGGCTTAAGTCCCCTAGCCAAAAACATTCAGTACTTC. It encodes CASSGLSPLAKNIQYF. The chain couples TRBV2 to TRBJ2-4, with no clear D. The CDR3 loop spans 16 amino acids. The germline V gene has CDR1 SNHLY and CDR2 FYNNEI. Trimming took 4 bases from V and 0 from J, leaving 13 bases between them.

This rearrangement joins TRBV7-3 to TRBJ2-2; D gene unclear. The germline V gene has CDR1 SGHTA and CDR2 FQGTGA. V dropped 1 base and J dropped 4 bases, with 10 bases sitting between them. This CDR3 comprises 15 residues. The chain's CDR3 is CASSLRGSFTGELFF. The CDR3 DNA is TGTGCCAGCAGCTTAAGGGGTAGTTTCACCGGGGAGCTGTTTTTT.

The rearrangement uses TRBV9 and TRBJ1-5; D is ambiguous. The CDR3 sequence is 15 residues long. The V and J ends lost 4 bases and 3 bases respectively, with 14 bases between them. Germline values: CDR1 SGDLS, CDR2 YYNGEE. CDR3 sequence (DNA): TGTGCCAGCAGCCGAGGCGGCAGTTTCAATCAGCCCCAGCATTTT. It is translated as CASSRGGSFNQPQHF.

This clonotype has just a few counts. The chain couples TRBV10-3 to TRBJ2-7; no firm D call. The germline gives CDR1 ENHRY, CDR2 SYGVKD. V lost 10 bases, J lost 2 bases, and 12 bases lay in between. There are 12 residues in the CDR3. CDR3 DNA: TGTGCCACTGGTGGGATCCCCTACGAGCAGTACTTC. Its translation: CATGGIPYEQYF.

The V call is TRBV12-3 or TRBV12-4, the J call TRBJ2-5; 9 positions match TRBD2. The CDR3 spans 15 residues. V was pared by 5 bases and J by 4 bases, with 8 bases of the junction left unmatched. CDR3 DNA: TGTGCCAGCAGTCGCGGACTAGCGTGGGGAGAGACCCAGTACTTC. It codes for CASSRGLAWGETQYF.

The CDR3 loop is CASSSGQGGWTDTQYF. The CDR3 nucleotides read TGTGCCAGCAGTTCCGGCCAAGGGGGCTGGACAGATACGCAGTATTTT. V and J are TRBV12-3 or TRBV12-4 and TRBJ2-3; TRBD1 aligns across 7 bases. The CDR3 is made up of 16 amino acids. J gave up 3 bases and V 4 bases, and 10 bases lay outside the gene matches.

This clonotype was counted between two and nine times. This chain joins TRBV12-3 or TRBV12-4 and TRBJ2-5, with 10 bases lining up with TRBD2. The CDR3 is 16 residues long. The V and J ends lost 3 bases and 4 bases, in that order; junction bases with no gene match: 8. The CDR3 is CASSFAGLASGETQYF. CDR3 DNA: TGTGCCAGCAGTTTCGCGGGACTAGCGTCAGGAGAGACCCAGTACTTC.

This clonotype was counted between two and nine times. The genes are TRBV9 and TRBJ2-7, with TRBD2 matching 7 bases. CDR3 size: 15 residues. The germline V gene has CDR1 SGDLS and CDR2 YYNGEE. The V gene end was trimmed by 2 bases and the J gene end by 2 bases; junction bases not matched to a gene: 7. Here the CDR3 reads CASSVGGGEAYEQYF. The CDR3 DNA sequence: TGTGCCAGCAGCGTGGGGGGAGGGGAAGCCTACGAGCAGTACTTC.